This TCR beta chain comes out of a study of CD8+ T cells in alopecia areata. Specified treatment: oral pan-JAK inhibitor, 5-10 mg twice daily. From alopecia areata patients, lesional scalp punch biopsies and peripheral blood were collected. Isolated RNA was reverse transcribed into cDNA used as the sequencing template. Only in-frame clones appear in the TCRdb table, and some are missing; sequencing was by immunoSEQ multiplex PCR. This sample has roughly 110,000 clones, with 84% found just once. Here the sequenced sample was CD8+ T cells sorted from blood, taken at week 24, from a patient treated with tofacitinib. This receptor was taken from a human donor with alopecia areata.

The DNA for the CDR3 is TGTGCCAGCAGTCCTGGCGCAGCTAACTATGGCTACACCTTC. Residues: CASSPGAANYGYTF. This chain connects TRBV6-6 to TRBJ1-2; no definite D call. The germline CDR1 and CDR2 sequences are MNHNY and SVGAGI (reference sequence). The CDR3 consists of 14 residues. V was cut by 5 bases and J by 0 bases, with 10 bases left in between.